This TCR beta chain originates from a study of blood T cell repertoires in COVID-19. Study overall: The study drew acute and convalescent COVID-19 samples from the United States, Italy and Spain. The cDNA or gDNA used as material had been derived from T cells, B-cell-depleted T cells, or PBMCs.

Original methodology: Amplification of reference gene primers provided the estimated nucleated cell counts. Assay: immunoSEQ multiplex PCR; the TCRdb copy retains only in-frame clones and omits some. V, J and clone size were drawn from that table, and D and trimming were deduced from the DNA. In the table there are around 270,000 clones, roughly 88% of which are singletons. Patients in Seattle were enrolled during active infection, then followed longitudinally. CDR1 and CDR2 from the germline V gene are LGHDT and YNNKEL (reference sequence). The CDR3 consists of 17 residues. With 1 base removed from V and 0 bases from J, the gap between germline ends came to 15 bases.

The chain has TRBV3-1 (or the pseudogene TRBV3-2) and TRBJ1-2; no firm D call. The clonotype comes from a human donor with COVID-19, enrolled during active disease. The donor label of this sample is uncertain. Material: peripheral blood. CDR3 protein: CASSQVEFNPSNYGYTF. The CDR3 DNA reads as TGTGCCAGCAGCCAAGTGGAGTTTAACCCATCTAACTATGGCTACACCTTC.